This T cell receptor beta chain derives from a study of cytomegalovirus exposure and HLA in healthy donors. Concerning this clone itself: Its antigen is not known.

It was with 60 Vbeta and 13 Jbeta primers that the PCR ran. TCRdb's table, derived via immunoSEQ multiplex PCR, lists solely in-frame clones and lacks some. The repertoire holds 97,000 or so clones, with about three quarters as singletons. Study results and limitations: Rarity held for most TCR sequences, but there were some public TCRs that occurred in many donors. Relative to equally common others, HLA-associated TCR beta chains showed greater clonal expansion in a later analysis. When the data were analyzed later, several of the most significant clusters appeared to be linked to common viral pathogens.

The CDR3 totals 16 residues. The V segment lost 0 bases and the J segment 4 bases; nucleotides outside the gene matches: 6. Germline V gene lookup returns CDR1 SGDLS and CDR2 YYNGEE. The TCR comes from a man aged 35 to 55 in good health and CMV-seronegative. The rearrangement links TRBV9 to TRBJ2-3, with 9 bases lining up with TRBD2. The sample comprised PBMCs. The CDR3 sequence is CASSVGGGGVADTQYF. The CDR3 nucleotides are TGTGCCAGCAGCGTAGGAGGCGGGGGGGTGGCAGATACGCAGTATTTT.